The T cell receptor (beta chain) described here comes from a study of cytomegalovirus exposure and HLA in healthy donors (dated by TCRdb to 2016 to 2017). With regard to the full study: An earlier analysis of roughly 500 of the donors reported 250 to 300 Gb of sequence data and 117 million unique TCR beta sequences from about 200 million T cells. An early release that covered about 600 HLA-typed donors contained approximately 300 gigabases of sequencing data and tens of millions of unique TCR sequences. Of the approximately 400 genotyped donors, roughly 76% were placed in the genetic ancestry cluster associated with self-reported Caucasian donors. The aim of the study was to test whether cataloging public T cell receptors could identify signatures of past pathogen exposure. The study used immunosequencing to profile the T cell repertoires of 670 or so subjects and linked those repertoires to cytomegalovirus serostatus. Besides the first cohort of more than 650 subjects, a separate validation cohort made up of 120 different subjects was used. The study combined high-throughput TCR immunosequencing, statistical association of individual TCRs with disease status, and machine learning to predict cytomegalovirus infection status. A later analysis re-examined previously published TCR beta repertoires from 600 to 700 donors and added high-resolution HLA genotyping to investigate patterns of TCR occurrence. Rather than drawing on any new phenotypic data, the later analysis identified candidate immune exposures from TCR beta sequences and the way those sequences occurred across donors. An earlier analysis of approximately 500 of the donors applied high-throughput TCR beta sequencing to assess whether each TCR beta V gene segment acted as functional or pseudogenic. Donor age, sex, ethnicity and CMV serostatus were compiled together with the repertoire data. Genome-wide SNP genotypes for about 55% of the roughly 670 donors were used in a later genetic analysis, which treated that subset as a discovery cohort. All discovery cohort repertoires had been generated on a single sequencing platform. HLA typing covered class I and class II loci at four-digit resolution. The number of donors typed differed by locus, with 629-630 for A, B, C, DRB1 and DQB1, roughly 550 for DQA1, 600 to 610 for DPA1, and roughly 450 for DPB1. Because of strong linkage in the cohort, a handful of DR-DQ haplotypes were treated as single units for association and clustering. On average, around 240,000 unique TCR beta nucleotide sequences were sequenced per donor among a few hundred genotyped donors of the cohort, with about 19% of those sequences being non-productive.

Concerning this clone: No antigen is known for it. Nothing much larger sits one base from this clone, and base qualities are not available.

Cut back by 7 bases and 2 bases, the V and J ends lie 8 bases apart. Including cysteine and phenylalanine, the CDR3 has 12 amino acids. Kept here is only the CDR3 DNA, which spans 36 bases and is read in frame from base 1. According to the germline V gene, CDR1 reads MNHEY and CDR2 reads SVGAGI. Library construction relied on the immunoSEQ multiplex PCR assay. The multiplex PCR relied on a mix of 60 forward primers for TCR Vbeta segments and 13 reverse primers for TCR Jbeta segments. The CDR3 region of rearranged TCR beta genes was amplified from genomic DNA with a multiplex PCR assay. On the Illumina HiSeq System, the amplified TCR beta libraries were sequenced as 87-base-pair reads. The authors' analysis ran thus. Across the 600 to 700 repertoires, a later analysis counted approximately 75 million unique TCR beta chains, around 11 million of which were shared by at least two donors. To remove PCR and sequencing errors, raw reads were error-corrected and collapsed into unique sequences using a nearest-neighbor algorithm that merged closely related sequences. To assign V, D and J gene segments, CDR3 sequences were aligned to IMGT reference sequences. For a sequence to be retained, a match of at least six nucleotides was required to both a V gene segment and a J gene segment. Rearrangements were called productive when the CDR3 lacked stop codons and stayed in frame with V and J; all others were non-productive. CDR3 was defined by IMGT convention, running from the second conserved V-encoded cysteine to the conserved J-encoded phenylalanine. Sequences without an unambiguous match to a single V gene segment were excluded from the earlier analysis of about 600 of the donors. An earlier analysis of several hundred of the donors called V segments functional above 56.7% productive rearrangements and segregating when the between-donor standard deviation exceeded 5%. To diagnose cytomegalovirus status from the catalog of TCR beta chain sequences, a statistical classification framework was built. In a later analysis, V and J genes were assigned by comparing TCR nucleotide sequences against IMGT/GENE-DB human TR gene sequences. A later analysis assigned CDR3 sequences and most-parsimonious VDJ recombination scenarios with the TCRdist pipeline. A later analysis defined each TCR beta chain by its CDR3 amino acid sequence plus V-gene family, and excluded reads lacking a unique V-gene family. A later analysis removed 592 highly shared, low-generation-probability nucleotide sequences to deal with suspected cross-contamination and a sequencing artifact. For each public chain, a later analysis derived a clonal expansion index from normalized ranks of inferred template counts within each repertoire. In a later analysis, generation probabilities were computed using a VDJ recombination model fitted to out-of-frame rearrangements, and the results were checked against IGoR. A later analysis scored TCR-TCR, TCR-HLA and TCR-CMV co-occurrence with hypergeometric tests, applying a repertoire-size bias correction to TCR pairs. To estimate false discovery rates, a later analysis permuted the HLA or CMV assignments 20 times. In a later analysis, co-occurring TCRs were grouped with DBSCAN, and TCRdist sequence similarity was added when clustering was performed within HLA-allele-positive subsets. Repertoires with fewer than 30,000 or more than 120,000 public chains were left out of co-occurrence clustering, as were five repertoires with anomalous nucleotide sharing. Here the immuneACCESS table is served through TCRdb, limited to in-frame sequences with V and J called. Missing clones are a known gap in these copies; in checked studies unresolved V genes cover under half, and the rest lacks a known reason. D and trimming come from the DNA, and the V and J calls and clone size come from that table. Recorded for this sample are 150,000 to 200,000 clones; almost 80% of them occurred a single time. The biggest ten clones account for less than 8% of the sample.

Overall study results and their limits: According to a later analysis, TCR association rates differed among HLA loci, with DRB1 alleles showing the most associated TCRs and HLA-C alleles showing the fewest. In a later analysis, HLA-associated TCR beta chains were found to be more clonally expanded and to have lower generation probabilities than equally common non-associated chains. The cohort was sequenced for TCR beta chains only, and without alpha or paired-chain data the features that could be detected were limited. Linkage disequilibrium might explain the correlated functional status among segregating V segments, but an unknown experimental factor could not be ruled out. A few of the identified cytomegalovirus-associated TCR beta chains were confirmed in vitro to be specific for cytomegalovirus antigens. Several of the top co-occurrence clusters appeared to be linked to parvovirus B19, influenza, CMV and Epstein-Barr virus, according to a later analysis. Across donors, most TCR sequences were observed very rarely, whereas some public TCRs were present in many individuals. Some IMGT-functional V segments, including TRBV6-2 and TRBV6-3, could not be distinguished by the 87-base-pair reads and were therefore excluded. The only immune exposure information available for the cohort was CMV serostatus. Strong co-occurrence of HLA alleles, especially DR and DQ, made assigning TCR associations to individual alleles difficult. An earlier analysis of approximately 570 of the donors showed that most TCR beta V segments appeared in productive rearrangements either about 90% or about 30% of the time, which broadly matched IMGT annotations. According to a later analysis, most CMV-associated TCR beta chains appeared to be HLA-restricted, and the HLA associations seemed to be driven largely by CMV exposure. HLA typing was unavailable for some donors at each locus, so association tests used only the typed subset. Compared with the approximately 710-donor mean, donors in an Asian-associated ancestry cluster had fewer N-insertions in productive TCRs, according to a later genetic analysis. In a later analysis, around 15,000 TCR beta sequences were associated with specific HLA alleles at a false discovery rate of 0.05. In both the original and validation cohorts, the classifier was reported to diagnose cytomegalovirus status with high specificity and sensitivity. An association between a missense DCLRE1C variant and V-gene and J-gene trimming of TCR beta chains was found in a later genetic analysis and replicated in an independent cohort. The presence/absence analyses assumed that sequencing depth was roughly uniform across donors, and that assumption may not be true. In the study, around 150 TCR beta chains were listed as associated with cytomegalovirus. The authors suggested that the approach could potentially be generalized to other disease states and immunological phenotypes. The earlier analysis of about 600 of the donors excluded over 15 rarely observed V segments, including chromosome 9 orphons, because counts were too low. A cluster of highly shared sequence variants was judged likely to represent a technical artifact of the sequencing pipeline. A further reported finding was that TCR beta sequences accurately predicted the HLA-A and HLA-B alleles for most subjects in the first cohort.

The cohort comprised 550 to 700 healthy bone marrow donors. At the time of sampling, all cohort members were nominally healthy, though unrecorded immune exposures were likely present. The donor tested CMV seropositive, placing the donor among the 289 seropositive members of the cohort. Each donor provided a peripheral blood sample, and peripheral blood mononuclear cells were used for TCR beta sequencing. The Qiagen DNeasy Blood Extraction Kit was used to extract genomic DNA from the blood cell samples. The sequence is built from TRBV6-5 and TRBJ1-1; the D gene cannot be named for sure. The sequencing input was PBMCs. This clonotype originated in a middle-aged man in good health and CMV-seropositive. The DNA reads as follows: TGTGCCAGCACCGGGTCTAACACTGAAGCTTTCTTT. Translated, this gives CASTGSNTEAFF.